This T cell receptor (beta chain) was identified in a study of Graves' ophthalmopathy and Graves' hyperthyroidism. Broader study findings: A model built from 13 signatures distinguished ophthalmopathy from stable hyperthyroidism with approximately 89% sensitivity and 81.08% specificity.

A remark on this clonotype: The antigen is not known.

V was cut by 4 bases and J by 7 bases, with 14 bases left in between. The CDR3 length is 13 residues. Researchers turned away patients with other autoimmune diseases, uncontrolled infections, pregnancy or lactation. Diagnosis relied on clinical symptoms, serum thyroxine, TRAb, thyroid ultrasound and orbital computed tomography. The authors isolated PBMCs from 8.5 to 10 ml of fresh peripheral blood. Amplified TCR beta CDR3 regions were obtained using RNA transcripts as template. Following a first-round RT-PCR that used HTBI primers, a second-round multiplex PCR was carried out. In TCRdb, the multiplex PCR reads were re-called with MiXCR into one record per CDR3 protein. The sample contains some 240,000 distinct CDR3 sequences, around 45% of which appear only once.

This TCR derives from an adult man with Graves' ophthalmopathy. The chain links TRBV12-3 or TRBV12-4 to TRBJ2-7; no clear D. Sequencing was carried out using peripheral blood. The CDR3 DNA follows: TGTGCCAGCAGTTCCACGGGCCCGCGGGAGCAGTACTTC. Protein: CASSSTGPREQYF.